The present T cell receptor (beta chain) was sequenced within a study of T cells in Graves' hyperthyroidism and ophthalmopathy. Whole-study findings and limits: Blood shared most expanded thyroid clonotypes above 0.001.

About this clonotype itself: Its specificity is unknown.

The CDR3 regions of TCR beta were amplified from RNA transcripts. Researchers ran a first-round RT-PCR on the TCR CDR3 using the HTBI primer set. Using its own MiXCR run on the multiplex PCR reads, TCRdb lists one record per CDR3 protein. The data hold around 600,000 distinct CDR3 sequences, with more than 15% observed a single time. This CDR3 has 15 amino acids. Germline V gene data show CDR1 as MNHEY and CDR2 as SVGAGI. The ends lost 0 bases at V and 2 bases at J; junction bases unmatched: 2. These patients, aged 18 to 65, had recently diagnosed hyperthyroidism lasting under 2 months. Patients were excluded because of uncontrolled infection, other autoimmune disease, pregnancy or lactation. Clinical symptoms, serum thyroxine, TRAb, thyroid ultrasound and orbital computed tomography informed diagnoses.

The receptor comes from a woman aged 25-40 years with Graves' hyperthyroidism. V and J are TRBV6-5 and TRBJ2-7; 9 bases map to TRBD1. The sample was blood. The CDR3 DNA reads TGTGCCAGCAGTTACTCACGGGACAGGGCCTACGAGCAGTACTTC. Translation gives CASSYSRDRAYEQYF.